The 5 T cell receptor beta chains below come from one sample, sequenced in a study of OX40 agonist ivuxolimab in advanced cancers. Only in-frame clones appear in the TCRdb table, and some are missing; sequencing was by immunoSEQ multiplex PCR. The sample has approximately 60,000 clones, roughly nine tenths seen once. The source material was CD4+ or CD8+ T cells sorted from blood, sampled in a trial of the OX40 agonist ivuxolimab. All receptors derive from an adult with an advanced solid tumor such as melanoma, head and neck, liver or kidney cancer.

The CDR3 reads CASSTNPRPYEQYF. For the CDR3, the DNA is TGTGCCAGTAGTACCAACCCCCGCCCCTACGAGCAGTACTTC. The genes are TRBV19 and TRBJ2-7; no clear D. The length of the CDR3 is 14 residues. V lost 4 bases, J lost 2 bases, and 12 bases lay in between. Per germline, CDR1 LNHDA and CDR2 SQIVND (reference sequence).

The chain has TRBV5-4 and TRBJ2-3, with 7 bases lining up with TRBD1. Germline CDR1 SGHNT, CDR2 YYREEE (reference sequence). V shed 4 bases, J shed 2 bases, and the junction held 10 bases outside the gene matches. The CDR3 totals 16 residues. CDR3 coding DNA: TGTGCCAGCAGCACAACCGGGACAGTTACCACAGATACGCAGTATTTT. This codes for CASSTTGTVTTDTQYF.

The chain has TRBV30 and TRBJ1-1; 9 bases align to TRBD1. The CDR3 extends over 14 amino acids. After removal of 5 bases from V and 1 base from J, the junction contained 5 bases not matched to a gene. CDR1 is GTSNPN and CDR2 is SVGIG in the germline V gene (reference sequence). CDR3: CAWDRGIGNTEAFF. CDR3 DNA: TGTGCCTGGGACAGGGGGATTGGGAACACTGAAGCTTTCTTT.

This sequence joins TRBV6-1 and TRBJ2-3; 7 positions match TRBD1. V was pared by 2 bases and J by 1 base, with 12 bases of the junction left unmatched. The germline gives CDR1 MNHNS, CDR2 SASEGT. This CDR3 is 18 amino acids long. The CDR3 is CASSELLSTGWGTDTQYF. The CDR3 bases are TGTGCCAGCAGTGAACTCCTCTCGACAGGGTGGGGCACAGATACGCAGTATTTT.

This chain joins TRBV19 and TRBJ1-2; 9 positions agree with TRBD1. With 7 bases clipped from V and 8 bases from J, the junction kept 11 bases outside the gene matches. CDR1 LNHDA and CDR2 SQIVND come from the germline V gene (reference sequence). The CDR3 sequence is 14 residues long. The CDR3 here is CASTLTGTGRGYTF. The CDR3 DNA is TGTGCCAGTACGCTAACCGGGACAGGGAGAGGCTACACCTTC.